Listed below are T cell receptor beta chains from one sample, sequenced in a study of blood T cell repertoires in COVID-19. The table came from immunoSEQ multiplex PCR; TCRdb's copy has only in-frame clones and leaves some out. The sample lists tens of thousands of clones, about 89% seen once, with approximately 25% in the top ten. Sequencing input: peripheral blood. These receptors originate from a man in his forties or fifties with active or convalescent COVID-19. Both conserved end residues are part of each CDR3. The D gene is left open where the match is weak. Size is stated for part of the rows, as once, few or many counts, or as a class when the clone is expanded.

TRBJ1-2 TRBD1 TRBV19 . TGTGCCAGTAGTATGACAGGGGATGGCTACACCTTC CASSMTGDGYTF
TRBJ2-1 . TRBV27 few TGTGCCAGCAGTTTAGCTCGGACTAATGAGCAGTTCTTC CASSLARTNEQFF
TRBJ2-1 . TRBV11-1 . TGTGCCAGCACCACGACAGGTGATAGGTACAATGAGCAGTTCTTC CASTTTGDRYNEQFF
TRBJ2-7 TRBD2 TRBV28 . TGTGCCAGCAGTAGCGGGAGCTCCTACGAGCAGTACTTC CASSSGSSYEQYF
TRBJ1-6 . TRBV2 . TGTGCCAGCAGCCCCGACAGGCCTAATTCACCCCTCCACTTT CASSPDRPNSPLHF
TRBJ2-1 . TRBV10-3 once TGTGCCATAGCCAGGGCGGACTACAATGAGCAGTTCTTC CAIARADYNEQFF
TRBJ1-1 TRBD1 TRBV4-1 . TGCGCCAGCAGCCCGATGGGACAGGCGACCATGAACACTGAAGCTTTCTTT CASSPMGQATMNTEAFF
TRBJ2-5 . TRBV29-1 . TGCAGCGCCGGAGGAGGGTACGGGCTAAGGGAGACCCAGTACTTC CSAGGGYGLRETQYF
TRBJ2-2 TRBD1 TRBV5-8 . TGTGCCAGCAGCGAGGGACAGGGGGCCGGGGAGCTGTTTTTT CASSEGQGAGELFF
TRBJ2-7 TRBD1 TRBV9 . TGTGCCAGCAGCGGGGGGACAGTGTCCCTCTACGAGCAGTACTTC CASSGGTVSLYEQYF
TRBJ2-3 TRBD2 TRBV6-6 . TGTGCCAGCAGTTACATTCCTAGCGGCCCTCGAGATACGCAGTATTTT CASSYIPSGPRDTQYF
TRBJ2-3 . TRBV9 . TGTGCCAGCAGCGCACCGACAGGCGAACGGGCAGATACGCAGTATTTT CASSAPTGERADTQYF
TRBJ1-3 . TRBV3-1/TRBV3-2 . TGTGCCACCCGACAGAACCTTCTTGGAAACACCATATATTTT CATRQNLLGNTIYF
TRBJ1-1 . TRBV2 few TGTGCCAGCAAGTTGGGCAGGAACACTGAAGCTTTCTTT CASKLGRNTEAFF
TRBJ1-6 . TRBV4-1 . TGCGCCAGCAGCCAAGAGGGGGGAGGGGGATTGGGTTCACCCCTCCACTTT CASSQEGGGGLGSPLHF
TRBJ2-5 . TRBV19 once TGTGCCAGTAGTCCAGTGTTCCAAGAGACCCAGTACTTC CASSPVFQETQYF
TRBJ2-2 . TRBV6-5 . TGTGCCAGCAGTTACTTGGGCCGGGGGTCCAACGGGGAGCTGTTTTTT CASSYLGRGSNGELFF
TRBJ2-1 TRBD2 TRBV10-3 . TGTGCCATCAGTGCCCCCCAAGCGGGGGCCACCTACAATGAGCAGTTCTTC CAISAPQAGATYNEQFF
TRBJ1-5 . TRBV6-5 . TGTGCCAGCAGGCCCGACAGAGATCAGCCCCAGCATTTT CASRPDRDQPQHF
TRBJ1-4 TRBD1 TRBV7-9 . TGTGCCAGCAGGGGGACAGGGTACGAAAAACTGTTTTTT CASRGTGYEKLFF
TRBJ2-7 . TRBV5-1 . TGCGCCAGCAGCTGGTGGCGGGGCCCACTCGACGAGCAGTACTTC CASSWWRGPLDEQYF
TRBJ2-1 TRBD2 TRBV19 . TGTGCCAGCATAGAAATCGGACTAGCGGGAGCCTACAATGAGCAGTTCTTC CASIEIGLAGAYNEQFF
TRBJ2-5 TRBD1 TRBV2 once TGTGCCAGCAGGGATGACAGGGGTGGAGAGACCCAGTACTTC CASRDDRGGETQYF
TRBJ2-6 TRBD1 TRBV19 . TGTGCCAGTAGTAACGACAGGGCCGGGGCCAACGTCCTGACTTTC CASSNDRAGANVLTF
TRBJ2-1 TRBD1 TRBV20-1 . TGCAGTGCTAGTAAGTGGGACAGGGCCTACAATGAGCAGTTCTTC CSASKWDRAYNEQFF
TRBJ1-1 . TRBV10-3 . TGTGCCATCAGTGAGTCCGGAGGAAGTGTGAACACTGAAGCTTTCTTT CAISESGGSVNTEAFF
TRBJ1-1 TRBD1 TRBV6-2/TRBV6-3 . TGTGCCAGCAGTTACCCCCCCGGGGCAGGGGGTTTTACAGACACTGAAGCTTTCTTT CASSYPPGAGGFTDTEAFF
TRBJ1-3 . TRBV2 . TGTGCCAGCAGCCTTTCCCTCCCAGGTTCTGGAAACACCATATATTTT CASSLSLPGSGNTIYF
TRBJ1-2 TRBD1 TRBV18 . TGTGCCAGCTCCCCAAAGTCAGGACAGGGATCTAACTATGGCTACACCTTC CASSPKSGQGSNYGYTF
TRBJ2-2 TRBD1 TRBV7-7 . TGTGCCAGCAGCTTAGAGGGGACAGGGAACACCGGGGAGCTGTTTTTT CASSLEGTGNTGELFF
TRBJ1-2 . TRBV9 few TGTGCCAGCAGCGGTGACAGAGGCTACACCTTC CASSGDRGYTF
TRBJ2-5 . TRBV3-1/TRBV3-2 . TGTGCCAGCAGATTAGACAGCCAAGAGACCCAGTACTTC CASRLDSQETQYF
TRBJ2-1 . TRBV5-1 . TGCGCCAGCAGCCTCAGGGGCGTTGAGCAGTTCTTC CASSLRGVEQFF
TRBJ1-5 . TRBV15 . TGTGCCACCAGCAGAGATCGGGTTCCATTAGAGCCCCAGCATTTT CATSRDRVPLEPQHF
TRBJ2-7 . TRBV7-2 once TGTGCCAGCAGCGACTCGGGAGTCGAGCAGTACTTC CASSDSGVEQYF
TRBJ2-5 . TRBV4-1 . TGCGCCAGCAGCCAGACAAGAGAAGAGACCCAGTACTTC CASSQTREETQYF
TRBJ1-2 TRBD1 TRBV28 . TGTGCCAGCAGTTTAACAGGGGTGGGGCCGAGCTATGGCTACACCTTC CASSLTGVGPSYGYTF
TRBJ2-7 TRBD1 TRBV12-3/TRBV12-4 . TGTGCCAGCAGTCAAGGACAGGTCTACGAGCAGTACTTC CASSQGQVYEQYF
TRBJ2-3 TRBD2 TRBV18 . TGTGCCAGCAAACTAGCGGGAGACCCCACAGATACGCAGTATTTT CASKLAGDPTDTQYF
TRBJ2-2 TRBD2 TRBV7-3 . TGTGCCAGCAGCCGAAGCGGGGCCGGGGAGCTGTTTTTT CASSRSGAGELFF